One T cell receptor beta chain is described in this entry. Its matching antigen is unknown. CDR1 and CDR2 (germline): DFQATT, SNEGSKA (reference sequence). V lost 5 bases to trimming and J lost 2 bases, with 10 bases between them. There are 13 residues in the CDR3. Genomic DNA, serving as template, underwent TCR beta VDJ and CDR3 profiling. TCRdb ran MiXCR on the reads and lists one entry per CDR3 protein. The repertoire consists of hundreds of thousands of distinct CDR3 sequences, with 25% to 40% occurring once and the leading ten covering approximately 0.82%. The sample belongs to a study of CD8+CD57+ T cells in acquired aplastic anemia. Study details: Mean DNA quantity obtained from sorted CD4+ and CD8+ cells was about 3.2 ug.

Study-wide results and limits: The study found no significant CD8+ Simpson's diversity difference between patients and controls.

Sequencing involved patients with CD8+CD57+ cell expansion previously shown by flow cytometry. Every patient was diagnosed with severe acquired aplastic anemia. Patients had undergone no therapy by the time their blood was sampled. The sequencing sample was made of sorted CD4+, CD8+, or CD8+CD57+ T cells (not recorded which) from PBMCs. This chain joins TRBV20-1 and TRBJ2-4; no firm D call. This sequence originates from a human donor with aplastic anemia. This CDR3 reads CSAPEETKNIQYF. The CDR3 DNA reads TGCAGTGCTCCTGAGGAGACCAAAAACATTCAGTACTTC.